What follows are 17 T cell receptor beta chains derived from one specimen sequenced in a study of shared clonotypes between healthy human individuals. Measured with immunoSEQ multiplex PCR; TCRdb has only the in-frame clones, and not every one. The sample records around 2.3 million clones, roughly 95% being singletons. The material sequenced was naive CD4+ T cells sorted from blood. Subset of the sample: CD45RA+ positively selected. Receptors were obtained from a man younger than 30 in good health.

This clone was detected only a few times. The chain links TRBV5-1 to TRBJ2-3; the match to TRBD2 covers 12 bases. The trim removed 4 bases at V and 2 bases at J, leaving 5 bases unmatched. This CDR3 is 16 amino acids long. Germline CDR1 and CDR2: SGHRS and YFSETQ. The CDR3 loop is CASSPRTSGATDTQYF. CDR3 nucleotide sequence: TGCGCCAGCAGCCCCCGGACTAGCGGGGCCACAGATACGCAGTATTTT.

The chain combines TRBV6-5 with TRBJ2-3; no clear D gene. CDR3 size: 15 residues. Germline V gene data show CDR1 as MNHEY and CDR2 as SVGAGI. V lost 6 bases and J lost 5, with 18 bases in between. The CDR3 nucleotides are TGTGCCAGCAGGGGATCCGGCTCCCGGATAGATACGCAGTATTTT. Encoded protein: CASRGSGSRIDTQYF.

The chain recombines TRBV6-1 with TRBJ1-4, with a possible D match to TRBD1 (6 bases). Germline CDR1 and CDR2: MNHNS and SASEGT. V shed 6 bases and J shed 5 bases, with 13 bases lying between them. This CDR3 is built from 14 residues. The CDR3 is CASRAGAQNEKLFF. Written as DNA, the CDR3 is TGTGCCAGCAGAGCAGGGGCCCAAAATGAAAAACTGTTTTTT.

Concerning this clone: Other DNA sequences in the sample encode the same CDR3. V and J are TRBV18 and TRBJ2-7; D tentatively reads TRBD1 or TRBD2 (6 bases each). The CDR3 covers 14 residues. Trimming left V 0 bases short and J 2 bases short, with 8 bases between. Germline CDR1 KGHSH, CDR2 LQKENI. CDR3 nucleotide sequence: TGTGCCAGCTCACCACCGGGGGGCGCCTACGAGCAGTACTTC. It codes for CASSPPGGAYEQYF. Full variable domain (outside the CDR3, taken from reference TRBV18 and TRBJ2-7): NAGVMQNPRHLVRRRGQEARLRCSPMKGHSHVYWYRQLPEEGLKFMVYLQKENIIDESGMPKERFSAEFPKEGPSILRIQQVVRGDSAAYFCASSPPGGAYEQYFGPGTRLTVT.

The chain combines TRBV6-5 with TRBJ1-1; 9 bases align to TRBD1. The V gene end was trimmed by 0 bases and the J gene end by 5 bases; junction bases not matched to a gene: 4. This CDR3 region has 15 residues. Germline loops: CDR1 MNHEY, CDR2 SVGAGI. In nucleotides, the CDR3 is TGTGCCAGCAGTTACTCTCGGACAGGGGTTACTGAAGCTTTCTTT. It specifies CASSYSRTGVTEAFF.

This chain joins TRBV13 and TRBJ1-5; D remains ambiguous. The CDR3 contains 18 residues. V was trimmed by 4 bases and J by 0 bases, leaving 19 bases between them. Germline-derived CDR1 and CDR2 are PRHDT and FYEKMQ (reference sequence). In DNA, the CDR3 is TGTGCCAGCAGCTCTGGAGGTGTCGGAAAAGATAGCAATCAGCCCCAGCATTTT. This sequence encodes CASSSGGVGKDSNQPQHF.

As for this clone: The sample carries other DNA sequences with the same CDR3. V gene TRBV7-8 combines with J gene TRBJ2-7; 8 positions agree with TRBD1. Losses at the gene ends were 1 base for V and 6 bases for J; bases not matched to a gene: 5. Germline values: CDR1 SGHVS, CDR2 FQNEAQ. The CDR3 is made up of 14 amino acids. CDR3 residues: CASSLGQGAGEQYF. CDR3 bases: TGTGCCAGCAGCTTAGGGCAGGGGGCTGGCGAGCAGTACTTC.

This sequence joins TRBV19 and TRBJ1-6, with D possibly matching TRBD1 (5 bases). The CDR3 contains 12 residues. CDR1 LNHDA and CDR2 SQIVND come from the germline V gene (reference sequence). Trimming removed 4 bases from V and 9 bases from J, with 7 bases in between. Here the CDR3 DNA reads TGTGCCAGTAGTAGGGACTCTTCACCCCTCCACTTT. Translating gives CASSRDSSPLHF.

V gene TRBV11-3 combines with J gene TRBJ2-7; D gene unclear. The CDR3 spans 15 residues. Between the trimmed V and J ends, which lost 6 bases and 0 bases, there was a span of 15 bases. The V gene's germline CDR1 is SGHNT and CDR2 YENEEA. CDR3 sequence reads: CASSRLLFSSYEQYF. For the CDR3, the DNA is TGTGCCAGCAGTAGGCTCCTCTTCAGCTCCTACGAGCAGTACTTC. The variable domain in full, completed from reference TRBV11-3 and TRBJ2-7, reads EAGVVQSPRYKIIEKKQPVAFWCNPISGHNTLYWYLQNLGQGPELLIRYENEEAVDDSQLPKDRFSAERLKGVDSTLKIQPAELGDSAVYLCASSRLLFSSYEQYFGPGTRLTVT.

The rearrangement joins TRBV2 to TRBJ2-3; 8 positions match TRBD1. Germline V gene data show CDR1 as SNHLY and CDR2 as FYNNEI. The trim removed 7 bases at V and 3 bases at J, leaving 6 bases unmatched. This CDR3 is built from 14 residues. CDR3 in amino acids: CASTRQGLTDTQYF. The DNA of the CDR3 is TGTGCCAGCACGAGACAGGGGCTTACAGATACGCAGTATTTT.

This clone has just a few counts. This chain connects TRBV19 to TRBJ1-2, with a weak D call TRBD1 (5 bases). Germline assignment: CDR1 LNHDA and CDR2 SQIVND (reference sequence). V gave up 4 bases and J gave up 7 bases, with 10 bases separating them. This CDR3 has 12 residues. Here the CDR3 DNA reads TGTGCCAGTAGTAAGGGGACGGGTGGCTACACCTTC. Translation gives CASSKGTGGYTF.

The chain couples TRBV30 to TRBJ1-2; D is uncertain. Between the trimmed V and J ends, which lost 0 bases and 1 base, there was a span of 12 bases. The CDR3 is 15 amino acids. Germline V CDR1 and CDR2: GTSNPN, SVGIG (reference sequence). Here the CDR3 DNA reads TGTGCCTGGAGTGTACCTGGGGTACTTAACTATGGCTACACCTTC. This sequence encodes CAWSVPGVLNYGYTF.

The genes are TRBV19 and TRBJ1-1; maybe TRBD1 (6 bases). The germline V and J ends were trimmed by 4 bases and 4 bases, with 16 bases remaining between them. Germline V gene lookup returns CDR1 LNHDA and CDR2 SQIVND (reference sequence). CDR3 size: 15 residues. The CDR3 here is CASSNTGLGSTEAFF. The CDR3 DNA sequence: TGTGCCAGTAGTAACACAGGGTTGGGAAGCACTGAAGCTTTCTTT.

The chain carries TRBV2 and TRBJ1-6; D is unclear. Germline assignment: CDR1 SNHLY and CDR2 FYNNEI. V was pared by 8 bases and J by 4 bases, with 6 bases between. There are 12 residues in the CDR3. CDR3 amino acids: CASLGYNSPLHF. CDR3 in DNA: TGTGCCAGCCTGGGTTATAATTCACCCCTCCACTTT. Together with reference TRBV2 and TRBJ1-6, the CDR3 gives the full variable domain: EPEVTQTPSHQVTQMGQEVILRCVPISNHLYFYWYRQILGQKVEFLVSFYNNEISEKSEIFDDQFSVERPDGSNFTLKIRSTKLEDSAMYFCASLGYNSPLHFGNGTRLTVT.

The chain uses TRBV18 and TRBJ1-4; 8 bases align to TRBD1. V shed 3 bases and J 0 bases; nucleotides not matched to a gene: 9. There are 18 residues in the CDR3. Germline V lookup: CDR1 KGHSH, CDR2 LQKENI. CDR3 region: CASSPGTGLVATNEKLFF. CDR3 DNA sequence: TGTGCCAGCTCACCCGGGACAGGACTGGTTGCAACTAATGAAAAACTGTTTTTT.

This chain links TRBV19 with TRBJ2-1, with TRBD2 matching over 9 bases. This CDR3 region has 17 residues. Trimming cost V 1 base and J 7 bases; bases outside gene matches: 11. Germline V gives CDR1 LNHDA, CDR2 SQIVND (reference sequence). CDR3 residues: CASSIVFRTSVGNEQFF. In nucleotides, the CDR3 is TGTGCCAGTAGTATAGTTTTTAGGACTAGCGTAGGTAATGAGCAGTTCTTC. The variable domain in full, completed from reference TRBV19 and TRBJ2-1, reads DGGITQSPKYLFRKEGQNVTLSCEQNLNHDAMYWYRQDPGQGLRLIYYSQIVNDFQKGDIAEGYSVSREKKESFPLTVTSAQKNPTAFYLCASSIVFRTSVGNEQFFGPGTRLTVL.

The chain joins TRBV4-3 to TRBJ2-7, with TRBD1 matching 7 bases. This CDR3 comprises 15 residues. The trim removed 4 bases at V and 7 bases at J, leaving 13 bases unmatched. Germline CDR1 LGHNA, CDR2 YSLEER. The CDR3 bases are TGCGCCAGCAGCCGGCCCGGGACAGAGCTTTATGAGCAGTACTTC. Protein product: CASSRPGTELYEQYF.